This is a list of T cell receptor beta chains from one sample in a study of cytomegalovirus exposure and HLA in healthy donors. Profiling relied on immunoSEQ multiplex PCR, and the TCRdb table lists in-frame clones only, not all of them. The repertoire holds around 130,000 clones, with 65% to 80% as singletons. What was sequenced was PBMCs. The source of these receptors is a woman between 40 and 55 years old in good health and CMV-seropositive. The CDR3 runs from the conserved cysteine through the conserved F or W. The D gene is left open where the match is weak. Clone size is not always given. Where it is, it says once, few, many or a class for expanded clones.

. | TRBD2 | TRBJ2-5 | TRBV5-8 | TGTGCCAGCAGCTTAGGTAGCGGGATAGAGACCCAGTACTTC | CASSLGSGIETQYF
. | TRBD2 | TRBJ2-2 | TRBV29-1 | TGCAGCGTTCGACTAGCGGTGAACACCGGGGAGCTGTTTTTT | CSVRLAVNTGELFF
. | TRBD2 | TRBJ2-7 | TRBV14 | TGTGCCAGCAGCCAAGCTAGCGGGAGTGGCTACGAGCAGTACTTC | CASSQASGSGYEQYF
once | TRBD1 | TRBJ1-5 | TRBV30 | TGTGCCTGGCGCGGGACAGGGGGAAATCAGCCCCAGCATTTT | CAWRGTGGNQPQHF
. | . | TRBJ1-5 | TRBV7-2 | TGTGCCAGCAGCTTAGTGACAAACAGCAATCAGCCCCAGCATTTT | CASSLVTNSNQPQHF
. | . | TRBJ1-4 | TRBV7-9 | TGTGCCAGCAGCTCAACGGAGGGTGAAAAACTGTTTTTT | CASSSTEGEKLFF
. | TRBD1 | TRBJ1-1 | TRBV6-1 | TGTGCCAGCAGTGAGATGACAGGGGTGAAAACTGAAGCTTTCTTT | CASSEMTGVKTEAFF
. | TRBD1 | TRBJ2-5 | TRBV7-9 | TGTGCCAGCAGCTTGTTGACAGGGTCATGGGAGACCCAGTACTTC | CASSLLTGSWETQYF
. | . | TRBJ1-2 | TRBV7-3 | TGTGCCAGCAGCCTCAGGGCCACATCTGGCTACACCTTC | CASSLRATSGYTF
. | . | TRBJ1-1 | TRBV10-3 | TGTGCCATCAGGAGGAGTTTGGAGGTAGAAGCTTTCTTT | CAIRRSLEVEAFF
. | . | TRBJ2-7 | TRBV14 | TGTGCCAGCAGCTCCAGATTTTCAGGGGACCACTCCTACGAGCAGTACTTC | CASSSRFSGDHSYEQYF
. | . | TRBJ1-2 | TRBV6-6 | TGTGCCAGCAGTACAGGCAAGGGCTACACCTTC | CASSTGKGYTF
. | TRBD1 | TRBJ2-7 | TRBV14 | TGTGCCAGCAGCCAAGTCGTCAATTCAGGGGGCAGCGACGAGCAGTACTTC | CASSQVVNSGGSDEQYF
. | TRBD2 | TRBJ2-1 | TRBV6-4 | TGTGCCAGCAGTGGGGCGGGGGGGCGGAATGAGCAGTTCTTC | CASSGAGGRNEQFF
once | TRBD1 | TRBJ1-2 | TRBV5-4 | TGTGCCAGCAGCCTCTATGCTGGACAGGGGTATGGCTACACCTTC | CASSLYAGQGYGYTF
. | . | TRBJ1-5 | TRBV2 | TGTGCCAGCAGTGGGGCGAGGGGAGCGGGTCAGCCCCAGCATTTT | CASSGARGAGQPQHF
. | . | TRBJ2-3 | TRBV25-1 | TGTGCCAGCAGTGAATACGATACTAGCACAGATACGCAGTATTTT | CASSEYDTSTDTQYF
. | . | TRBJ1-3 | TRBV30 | TGTGCCTGGAGTGCGCCAGGCTACTCTGGAAACACCATATATTTT | CAWSAPGYSGNTIYF
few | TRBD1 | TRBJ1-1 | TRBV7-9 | TGTGCCAGCAGCCTCACGGGACAGGGTCATTCTATGAACACTGAAGCTTTCTTT | CASSLTGQGHSMNTEAFF
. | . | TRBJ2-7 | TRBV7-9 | TGTGCCAGCAGGCCGCTGCGGGTCAACGAGCAGTACTTC | CASRPLRVNEQYF
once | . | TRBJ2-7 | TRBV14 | TGTGCCAGCAGCCCGGGAGACTACGAGCAGTACTTC | CASSPGDYEQYF
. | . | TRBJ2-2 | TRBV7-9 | TGTGCCAGCAGCTTAGGAGCCGGGGAGCTGTTTTTT | CASSLGAGELFF
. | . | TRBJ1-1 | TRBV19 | TGTGCCAGTAGTATAAAGGGGTTTGGCACCGAAGCTTTCTTT | CASSIKGFGTEAFF
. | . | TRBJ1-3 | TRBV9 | TGTGCCAGCAGCGTAGAGGAGGGGCCATTCTCTGGAAACACCATATATTTT | CASSVEEGPFSGNTIYF
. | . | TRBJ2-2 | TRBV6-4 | TGTGCCAGCGGGCGTAACACCGGGGAGCTGTTTTTT | CASGRNTGELFF
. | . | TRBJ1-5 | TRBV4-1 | TGCGCCAGCAGCCAAGAGTCGACAGGTTGGGGAGGCAATCAGCCCCAGCATTTT | CASSQESTGWGGNQPQHF
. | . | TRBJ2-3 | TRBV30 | TGTGCCTGTGGGTCTAGCGTCGGTCTGGGCGCAGATACGCAGTATTTT | CACGSSVGLGADTQYF
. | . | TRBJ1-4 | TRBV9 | TGTGCCAGCAGCGGCGGGGGAGGGGATGAAAAACTGTTTTTT | CASSGGGGDEKLFF
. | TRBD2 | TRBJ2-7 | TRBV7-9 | TGTGCCAGCAGCTCCGCACTAGCGGGACCCTCCGGCGAGCAGTACTTC | CASSSALAGPSGEQYF
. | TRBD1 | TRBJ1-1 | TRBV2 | TGTGCCAGCAGCCGAGACAGGGGAGATGAAGCTTTCTTT | CASSRDRGDEAFF
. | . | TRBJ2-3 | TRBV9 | TGTGCCAGCAGCGTAAAGGGGGGGGTCCTCACAGATACGCAGTATTTT | CASSVKGGVLTDTQYF
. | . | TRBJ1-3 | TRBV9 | TGTGCCAGCAGCGTAGGCCGGGACATCGGAAACACCATATATTTT | CASSVGRDIGNTIYF
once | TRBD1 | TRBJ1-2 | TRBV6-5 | TGTGCCAGCAGTTACTCGAGACAGGGGGCGGGAGGCTACACCTTC | CASSYSRQGAGGYTF
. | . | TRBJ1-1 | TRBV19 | TGTGCCAGTAGTATCAAGCGGAACACTGAAGCTTTCTTT | CASSIKRNTEAFF
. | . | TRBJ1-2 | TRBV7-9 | TGTGCCAGCACCCTAATTACTAACTATGGCTACACCTTC | CASTLITNYGYTF
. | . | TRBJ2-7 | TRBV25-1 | TGTGCCAGCGGGGGCGGGGGCCACGAGCAGTACTTC | CASGGGGHEQYF
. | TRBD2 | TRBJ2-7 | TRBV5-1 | TGCGCCTCCGGGGGGCGGGAGGGCGCGCAGTACTTC | CASGGREGAQYF
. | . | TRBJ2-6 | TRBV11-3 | TGTGCCAGCAGCTTAGTACAGGGCTCCTCTGGGGCCAACGTCCTGACTTTC | CASSLVQGSSGANVLTF
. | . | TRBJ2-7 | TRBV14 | TGTGCCAGCAGCCAAGATCAGAGGGTTCCCTTCTACGAGCAGTACTTC | CASSQDQRVPFYEQYF
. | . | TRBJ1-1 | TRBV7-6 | TGTGCCAGCAGCTTAGAGCTGAACACTGAAGCTTTCTTT | CASSLELNTEAFF
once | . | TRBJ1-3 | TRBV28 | TGTTTTTCGGGGGTTGGAAACACCATATATTTT | CFSGVGNTIYF
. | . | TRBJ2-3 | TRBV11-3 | TGTGCCAGCAGCCCTGGAGGTGGCTCCACAGATACGCAGTATTTT | CASSPGGGSTDTQYF
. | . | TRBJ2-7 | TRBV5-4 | TGTGCCAGCAGCTTGCAGGCAAACACCGAGCAGTACTTC | CASSLQANTEQYF
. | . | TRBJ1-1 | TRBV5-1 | TGCGCCAGCAGCTGGGGCAGAGAGCCTGAAGCTTTCTTT | CASSWGREPEAFF
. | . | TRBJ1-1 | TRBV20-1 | TGCAGTGCCCCGAGAGAAACTGAAGCTTTCTTT | CSAPRETEAFF
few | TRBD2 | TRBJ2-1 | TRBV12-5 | TGTGCTAGTGGTTTGTCGGGGGGTTCCTACAATGAGCAGTTCTTC | CASGLSGGSYNEQFF
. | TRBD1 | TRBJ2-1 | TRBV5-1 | TGCGCCAGCAGCTTTGGTACAGGGGATTACAATGAGCAGTTCTTC | CASSFGTGDYNEQFF